Listed here are 23 T cell receptor beta chains from one sample, sequenced in a study of T cells after yellow fever vaccination. MiXCR, applied by TCRdb to the 5' RACE reads, yields one record per CDR3 protein. Here the sample spans hundreds of thousands of distinct CDR3 sequences, more than 9% being singletons. The source was PBMCs, collected on the day of the yellow fever booster vaccination. These receptors were collected from a man between 25 and 39 years old who received the YFV17D yellow fever vaccine.

This clonotype was seen repeatedly, ten times or more. The DNA for the CDR3 is TGCGCCAGCAGCCAAGAGACTAGCGGATACAATGAGCAGTTCTTC. This translates into CASSQETSGYNEQFF. The chain carries TRBV4-3 and TRBJ2-1; 9 bases fit TRBD2. CDR3 length: 15 residues. The J segment lost 4 bases and the V segment lost 0 bases, leaving 1 base of the junction unmatched. The germline V gene has CDR1 LGHNA and CDR2 YSLEER.

The V and J genes are TRBV20-1 and TRBJ2-7; a possible D gene is TRBD2 (6 bases). The V gene lost 3 bases and the J gene lost 4 bases, with 13 bases spanning the gap. CDR1 is DFQATT, CDR2 SNEGSKA, per germline (reference sequence). This CDR3 comprises 13 residues. The CDR3 nucleotides read TGCAGTGCTAGGTCGGGACTGCCTTACGAGCAGTACTTC. Protein product: CSARSGLPYEQYF.

This clonotype was seen only a few times. The chain is built from TRBV29-1 and TRBJ2-4; 7 positions match TRBD2. CDR1 SQVTM and CDR2 ANQGSEA come from the germline V gene. This CDR3 is 11 amino acids long. The V and J ends lost 4 bases and 7 bases, in that order; junction bases with no gene match: 1. CDR3 bases: TGCAGCGTTGGCGGGAGCAACATTCAGTACTTC. It yields the protein CSVGGSNIQYF.

The chain combines TRBV7-3 with TRBJ2-3, with 8 bases matching TRBD2. The trim removed 1 base at V and 1 base at J, leaving 4 bases unmatched. From germline, CDR1 is SGHTA and CDR2 FQGTGA. The CDR3 loop spans 16 amino acids. The CDR3 DNA reads TGTGCCAGCAGCTTAATGACTAGCGCCCGCACAGATACGCAGTATTTT. It yields the protein CASSLMTSARTDTQYF.

At least ten counts were recorded for this clonotype. V gene TRBV5-1 combines with J gene TRBJ2-2; maybe TRBD2 (6 bases). Germline V gene sequence: CDR1 SGHRS, CDR2 YFSETQ. The V and J ends lost 5 bases and 4 bases respectively, with 12 bases between them. This CDR3 has 14 amino acids. CDR3 DNA: TGCGCCAGCAGGGCGGGGCAGCCCACCGGGGAGCTGTTTTTT. This translates into CASRAGQPTGELFF.

This clonotype has just a few counts. The V call is TRBV7-2, the J call TRBJ2-5; TRBD1 is a possible D gene (6 bases). V was clipped by 3 bases and J by 9 bases, with 23 bases between them. The CDR3 sequence is 16 residues long. Germline values: CDR1 SGHTA, CDR2 FQGNSA. The CDR3 DNA sequence: TGTGCCAGCAGCTTCCCCTCCGGAGGACAGAGGCTCCCCCAGTACTTC. This sequence encodes CASSFPSGGQRLPQYF.

This clonotype was seen a few times. The rearrangement links TRBV7-2 to TRBJ2-3; D call uncertain. Trimming removed 1 base from V and 4 bases from J, with 9 bases in between. This CDR3 contains 14 residues. Germline V CDR1 and CDR2: SGHTA, FQGNSA. The CDR3 here is CASSLVGPPDTQYF. In DNA form, the CDR3 reads TGTGCCAGCAGCTTAGTGGGCCCCCCAGATACGCAGTATTTT.

The rearrangement joins TRBV9 to TRBJ1-5, with D unclear. Germline V CDR1 and CDR2: SGDLS, YYNGEE. V was trimmed by 1 base and J by 9 bases, leaving 11 bases between them. The CDR3 consists of 13 residues. CDR3 sequence: CASSVSYLRPQHF. The CDR3 coding sequence is TGTGCCAGCAGCGTATCCTATCTGCGGCCCCAGCATTTT.

This sequence joins TRBV7-9 and TRBJ2-7; 10 bases line up with TRBD2. CDR1 and CDR2 (germline): SEHNR, FQNEAQ (reference sequence). J gave up 3 bases and V 6 bases, and 8 bases lay outside the gene matches. The length of the CDR3 is 15 residues. CDR3 region: CASSHPGTSDYEQYF. CDR3 bases: TGTGCCAGCAGTCATCCCGGGACTAGCGACTACGAGCAGTACTTC.

There are a few counts of this clonotype. The chain combines TRBV10-1 with TRBJ2-7, with 8 bases that match TRBD1. V shed 0 bases and J 6 bases; nucleotides not matched to a gene: 1. CDR3 length equals 13 residues. Germline V gives CDR1 WNHNN, CDR2 SYGVQD (reference sequence). The CDR3 loop is CASSESDRAEQYF. The CDR3 nucleotides are TGCGCCAGCAGTGAGTCGGACAGGGCCGAGCAGTACTTC.

V is TRBV29-1 and J is TRBJ2-7, with D perhaps given as TRBD1 or TRBD2 (7 bases each). Trimming took 7 bases from V and 6 from J, leaving 16 bases between them. CDR3 length equals 12 residues. Germline CDR1 SQVTM, CDR2 ANQGSEA. CDR3 protein: CSARPRGGEQYF. The CDR3 nucleotides read TGCAGCGCGCGACCCAGGGGGGGCGAGCAGTACTTC.

The rearrangement joins TRBV20-1 to TRBJ2-7, with 7 bases fitting TRBD1. V shed 6 bases and J 8 bases; nucleotides not matched to a gene: 7. The CDR3 extends over 11 amino acids. The germline V gene has CDR1 DFQATT and CDR2 SNEGSKA (reference sequence). CDR3 region: CSATGQLKQYF. DNA of the CDR3: TGCAGTGCAACGGGACAGCTTAAGCAGTACTTC.

This clonotype showed up just a few times. CDR3 in DNA: TGTGCCTGGAGTGTAGTGAGGTTAGGACTAGCGGGCCCCTACGAGCAGTACTTC. This sequence encodes CAWSVVRLGLAGPYEQYF. This chain links TRBV30 with TRBJ2-7; 11 nucleotides match TRBD2. The CDR3 covers 18 residues. V lost 0 bases and J lost 2; bases outside the gene matches: 12. Per the germline V gene, CDR1 is GTSNPN and CDR2 is SVGIG (reference sequence). The complete variable domain, with remaining parts taken from reference TRBV30 and TRBJ2-7, reads SQTIHQWPATLVQPVGSPLSLECTVEGTSNPNLYWYRQAAGRGLQLLFYSVGIGQISSEVPQNLSASRPQDRQFILSSKKLLLSDSGFYLCAWSVVRLGLAGPYEQYFGPGTRLTVT.

The V and J genes are TRBV28 and TRBJ2-3; the D is unclear. V was pared by 7 bases and J by 2 bases, with 10 bases between. The V gene's germline CDR1 is MDHEN and CDR2 SYDVKM. The length of the CDR3 is 13 residues. The CDR3 region is CASKGFNTDTQYF. CDR3 nucleotides: TGTGCCAGCAAGGGATTCAACACAGATACGCAGTATTTT.

The chain employs TRBV3-1 and TRBJ1-4; D is possibly TRBD1 (5 bases). This CDR3 is built from 14 residues. Germline V gene sequence: CDR1 LGHDT, CDR2 YNNKEL (reference sequence). Between the trimmed V and J ends, which lost 1 base and 6 bases, there was a span of 9 bases. CDR3 nucleotide sequence: TGTGCCAGCAGCCAAGCAGGGTTGGATGAAAAACTGTTTTTT. Translated: CASSQAGLDEKLFF.

CDR3 protein: CASSLSAFEQYF. Written as DNA, the CDR3 is TGTGCCAGCAGTCTCTCTGCGTTCGAGCAGTACTTC. This chain connects TRBV2 to TRBJ2-7; D gene unclear. V was pared by 5 bases and J by 6 bases, with 11 bases between. Germline CDR1 SNHLY, CDR2 FYNNEI. CDR3 length: 12 amino acids.

This clonotype was picked up a small number of times. The chain combines TRBV5-1 with TRBJ2-1, with TRBD2 identical over 9 bases. CDR1 and CDR2 from the germline V gene are SGHRS and YFSETQ. After removal of 4 bases from V and 8 bases from J, the junction contained 16 bases not matched to a gene. The CDR3 extends over 17 amino acids. In DNA, the CDR3 is TGCGCCAGCAGCCCCCTGGGACTAGCTGGGGCAATCGATGAGCAGTTCTTC. Amino acids: CASSPLGLAGAIDEQFF. The whole variable domain, remainder taken from reference TRBV5-1 and TRBJ2-1, is KAGVTQTPRYLIKTRGQQVTLSCSPISGHRSVSWYQQTPGQGLQFLFEYFSETQRNKGNFPGRFSGRQFSNSRSEMNVSTLELGDSALYLCASSPLGLAGAIDEQFFGPGTRLTVL.

This clonotype was seen a handful of times. The chain carries TRBV14 and TRBJ2-3; weak D call: TRBD1 (5 bases). Germline V gene data show CDR1 as SGHDN and CDR2 as FVKESK. V dropped 3 bases and J dropped 0 bases, with 13 bases sitting between them. The CDR3 is 16 amino acids. CDR3 amino acids: CASSQSRQPSTDTQYF. The CDR3 DNA follows: TGTGCCAGCAGCCAGAGTCGACAGCCTAGCACAGATACGCAGTATTTT. The full variable domain, completed using reference TRBV14 and TRBJ2-3, is EAGVTQFPSHSVIEKGQTVTLRCDPISGHDNLYWYRRVMGKEIKFLLHFVKESKQDESGMPNNRFLAERTGGTYSTLKVQPAELEDSGVYFCASSQSRQPSTDTQYFGPGTRLTVL.

The table lists this clonotype with a few counts. The rearrangement uses TRBV7-9 and TRBJ2-5; no reliable D call. Per the germline V gene, CDR1 is SEHNR and CDR2 is FQNEAQ (reference sequence). Trimming removed 5 bases at V and 2 bases at J, with 12 bases between. This CDR3 is built from 14 residues. The CDR3 nucleotides are TGTGCCAGCAGCCTCTTTCACGGACAAGAGACCCAGTACTTC. It codes for CASSLFHGQETQYF.

This clonotype was detected ten times or more. The chain uses TRBV7-6 and TRBJ2-2, with D hard to call. V lost 1 base and J 6 bases, leaving 6 bases between the germline ends. Germline loops: CDR1 SGHVS, CDR2 FNYEAQ. This CDR3 spans 13 amino acids. CDR3 residues: CASSLVRAGELFF. The CDR3 nucleotides are TGTGCCAGCAGCTTAGTTCGAGCCGGGGAGCTGTTTTTT.

The chain couples TRBV6-2 or TRBV6-3 to TRBJ1-2; D uncertain. The germline CDR1 and CDR2 sequences are MNHEY and SVGEGT. CDR3 length: 19 amino acids. V was trimmed by 2 bases and J by 1 base, leaving 23 bases between them. CDR3 coding DNA: TGTGCCAGCAGTTACAGAGCCGGAACTTCCTCCCCTCATAACTATGGCTACACCTTC. Protein sequence: CASSYRAGTSSPHNYGYTF.

This clonotype was detected only a few times. The chain employs TRBV2 and TRBJ2-2; 11 positions match TRBD2. V trimming: 6 bases; J trimming: 5 bases; junction bases outside the gene matches: 5. The CDR3 has 15 amino acids. CDR1 and CDR2 (germline): SNHLY, FYNNEI. CDR3 in DNA: TGTGCCAGCAGGGGACTAGCGGTCGGAACCGGGGAGCTGTTTTTT. It codes for CASRGLAVGTGELFF.

This clonotype showed up many times. The gene calls are TRBV20-1 and TRBJ2-5; TRBD1 matches 11 bases. CDR3 length: 15 residues. J lost 5 bases, V lost 6 bases, and 11 bases had no gene match. The germline V gene has CDR1 DFQATT and CDR2 SNEGSKA (reference sequence). This chain's CDR3 is CSAWDRGCPQETQYF. CDR3 DNA sequence: TGCAGTGCGTGGGACAGGGGGTGCCCCCAGGAGACCCAGTACTTC.